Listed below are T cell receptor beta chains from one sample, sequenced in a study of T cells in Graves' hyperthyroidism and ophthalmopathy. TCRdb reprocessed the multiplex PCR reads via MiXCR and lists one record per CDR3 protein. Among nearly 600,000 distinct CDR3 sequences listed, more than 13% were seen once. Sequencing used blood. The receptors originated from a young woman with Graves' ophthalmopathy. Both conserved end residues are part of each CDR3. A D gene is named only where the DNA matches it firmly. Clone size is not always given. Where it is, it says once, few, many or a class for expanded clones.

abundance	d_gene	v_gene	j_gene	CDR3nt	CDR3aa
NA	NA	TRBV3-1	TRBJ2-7	TGTGCCAGCAGCCGACCGGGTCATACCTACGAGCAGTACTTC	CASSRPGHTYEQYF
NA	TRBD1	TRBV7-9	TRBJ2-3	TGTGCCAGCAGCAAGAGTCCCCGCCGGGACAGGGCCACAGATACGCAGTATTTT	CASSKSPRRDRATDTQYF
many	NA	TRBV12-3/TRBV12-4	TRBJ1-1	TGTGCCAGCAGTTTAGGATCAGGGAGGACTGAAGCTTTCTTT	CASSLGSGRTEAFF
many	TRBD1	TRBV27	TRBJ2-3	TGTGCCAGCAGTTTATGGCAGGGGGCTAGCACAGATACGCAGTATTTT	CASSLWQGASTDTQYF
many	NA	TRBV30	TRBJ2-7	TGTGCCTGGAGTGTACGACTAGTCCGTTACGAGCAGTACTTC	CAWSVRLVRYEQYF
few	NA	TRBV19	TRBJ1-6	TGTGCCAGTAGTATTGGCGCCAATTCACCCCTCCACTTT	CASSIGANSPLHF
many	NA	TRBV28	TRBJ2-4	TGTGCCAGCAGTCCGTCCTACCCGCGTTTTCAGATTCCCAGGGAAAACATTCAGTACTTC	CASSPSYPRFQIPRENIQYF
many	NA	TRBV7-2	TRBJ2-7	TGTGCCAGCAGCTTAGGGGGATTTGGCTACGAGCAGTACTTC	CASSLGGFGYEQYF
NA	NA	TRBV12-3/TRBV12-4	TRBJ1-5	TGTGCCAGCAGTTTTAGCAGGTTGAATCAGCCCCAGCATTTT	CASSFSRLNQPQHF
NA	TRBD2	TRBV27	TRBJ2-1	TGTGCCAGCGCGTCGGGACTAGCGGGTTCGGAGCAGTTCTTC	CASASGLAGSEQFF
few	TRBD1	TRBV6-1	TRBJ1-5	TGTGCCAGCAGTGAACTGGGACAGCTCAATCAGCCCCAGCATTTT	CASSELGQLNQPQHF
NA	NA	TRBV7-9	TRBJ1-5	TGTGCCAGCAGCTTGGGTATCGAAAGCAACAATCAGCCCCAGCATTTT	CASSLGIESNNQPQHF
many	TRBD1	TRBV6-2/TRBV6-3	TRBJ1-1	TGTGCCAGCAGTCGGAACACCGGGACAGGGGCCTTGAACACTGAAGCTTTCTTT	CASSRNTGTGALNTEAFF
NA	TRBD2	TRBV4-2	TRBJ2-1	TGTGCCAGCAGCCAAGATATGCTAGCGGGAGGGCCCAATGAGCAGTTCTTC	CASSQDMLAGGPNEQFF
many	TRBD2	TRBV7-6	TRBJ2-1	TGTGCCAGCAGCGTCCTGGCGGGAGGGCCTAATGAGCAGTTCTTC	CASSVLAGGPNEQFF
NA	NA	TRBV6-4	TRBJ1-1	TGTGCCAGCAATTACAGGGTGAACACTGAAGCTTTCTTT	CASNYRVNTEAFF
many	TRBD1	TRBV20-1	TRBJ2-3	TGCAGTGCTAGCCCGGGACAGGGGGCGGTTGGTAGCACAGATACGCAGTATTTT	CSASPGQGAVGSTDTQYF
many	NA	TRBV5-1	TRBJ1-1	TGCGCCAGCAGGGCGCGGGGTGATTCTGAAGCTTTCTTT	CASRARGDSEAFF
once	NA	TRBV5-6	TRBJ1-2	TGTGCCAGCATCACTATCGGGACACACTATGGCTACGCCTTC	CASITIGTHYGYAF
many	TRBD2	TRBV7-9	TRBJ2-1	TGTGCCATCCGCCCAGACGGGGGGGGCAATGAGCAGTTCTTC	CAIRPDGGGNEQFF
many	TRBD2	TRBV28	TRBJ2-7	TGTGCCAGCAGTTTTCAGGAGCGGGAGGGCCGAGGGAGACAGTACTTC	CASSFQEREGRGRQYF
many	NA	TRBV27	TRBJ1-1	TGTGCCAGCAGTTTATTAGGCAGCTTGAACACTGAAGCTTTCTTT	CASSLLGSLNTEAFF